The 32 T cell receptor beta chains given below trace back to one sample, sequenced in a study of identifying expanded T cells in peripheral blood. The method was immunoSEQ multiplex PCR; TCRdb's version includes in-frame clones alone and lacks a portion of them. There are fewer than 85,000 clones in the sample; about 91% occur only once, and 2.5% to 3.5% lies in the top ten. Sequencing was performed on blood. These receptors all come from a person between 18 and 75 years old in good health.

The genes are TRBV5-1 and TRBJ1-1, with D maybe TRBD1 (6 bases). The CDR3 runs 14 residues. Germline CDR1 is SGHRS and CDR2 is YFSETQ. Trimming cost V 0 bases and J 4 bases, with 10 bases left between them. The CDR3 sequence is CASSLGTVTTEAFF. Here the CDR3 DNA reads TGCGCCAGCAGCTTGGGGACAGTTACCACTGAAGCTTTCTTT.

The gene calls are TRBV27 and TRBJ2-1; a possible D gene is TRBD2 (7 bases). This CDR3 region has 15 residues. The V gene's germline CDR1 is MNHEY and CDR2 SMNVEV (reference sequence). V gave up 5 bases and J gave up 4 bases, with 15 bases separating them. CDR3: CASSPQEGGYNEQFF. CDR3 bases: TGTGCCAGCAGTCCCCAAGAGGGGGGGTACAATGAGCAGTTCTTC.

The rearrangement links TRBV9 to TRBJ2-2; 8 nucleotides match TRBD1. J was trimmed by 4 bases and V by 2 bases; bases with no gene match: 4. This CDR3 region has 15 residues. Germline CDR1 and CDR2: SGDLS and YYNGEE. The CDR3 region has the DNA TGTGCCAGCAGCGTGACAGGGGCGGGCACCGGGGAGCTGTTTTTT. Its translation: CASSVTGAGTGELFF.

This chain links TRBV4-3 with TRBJ1-2; 10 nucleotides align to TRBD1. The CDR3 runs to 16 residues. V was clipped by 4 bases and J by 4 bases; unmatched bases: 9. In germline, CDR1 is LGHNA, CDR2 YSLEER. The CDR3 here is CASSPSGTGESYGYTF. The CDR3 region has the DNA TGCGCCAGCAGCCCGTCCGGGACAGGGGAAAGCTATGGCTACACCTTC.

This chain joins TRBV11-2 and TRBJ2-2; D not certain. Germline loops: CDR1 SGHAT, CDR2 FQNNGV. V was pared by 2 bases and J by 5 bases, with 3 bases between. The CDR3 runs 12 residues. CDR3 sequence (DNA): TGTGCCAGCAGCTTACGGACCGGGGAGCTGTTTTTT. Translation: CASSLRTGELFF.

V and J are TRBV7-2 and TRBJ1-3, with 7 bases lining up with TRBD1. The CDR3 sequence is 15 residues long. CDR1 is SGHTA, CDR2 FQGNSA, per germline. With 1 base clipped from V and 4 bases from J, the junction kept 4 bases outside the gene matches. CDR3 sequence: CASSLVQGSGNTIYF. The CDR3 DNA sequence: TGTGCCAGCAGCTTAGTACAGGGGTCAGGAAACACCATATATTTT.

This rearrangement joins TRBV4-2 to TRBJ2-7, with 7 nucleotides matching TRBD1. The germline V gene encodes CDR1 LGHNA and CDR2 YNFKEQ. The CDR3 is 14 amino acids. After removal of 4 bases from V and 3 bases from J, the junction contained 6 bases not matched to a gene. The CDR3, as DNA: TGTGCCAGCAGCCCTTCCAGACAGGGCTACGAGCAGTACTTC. Amino acid sequence: CASSPSRQGYEQYF.

The rearrangement links TRBV11-2 to TRBJ2-7; D may match TRBD1 or TRBD2 (5 bases each). The CDR3 spans 15 residues. Trimming took 4 bases from V and 4 from J, leaving 17 bases between them. Germline-derived CDR1 and CDR2 are SGHAT and FQNNGV. CDR3 in DNA: TGTGCCAGCAGCTCCTCGGGTGGGGGTACTTACGAGCAGTACTTC. Protein sequence: CASSSSGGGTYEQYF.

V is TRBV7-2 and J is TRBJ2-7; 7 bases line up with TRBD1. Germline CDR1 and CDR2: SGHTA and FQGNSA. After removal of 5 bases from V and 3 bases from J, the junction contained 7 bases not matched to a gene. The CDR3 loop spans 14 amino acids. CDR3 residues: CASSPDRTYYEQYF. The CDR3 nucleotides read TGTGCCAGCAGCCCGGACAGGACGTACTACGAGCAGTACTTC.

This clone turned up a few times. V and J are TRBV5-1 and TRBJ1-1; tentatively, D is TRBD1 (5 bases). Germline V gene data show CDR1 as SGHRS and CDR2 as YFSETQ. This CDR3 is built from 17 residues. V lost 1 base and J 4 bases, leaving 20 bases between the germline ends. CDR3: CASSLRISRGTSTEAFF. CDR3 nucleotides: TGCGCCAGCAGCTTGAGAATATCGCGGGGGACGAGCACTGAAGCTTTCTTT.

The V and J genes are TRBV6-5 and TRBJ1-2; 8 nucleotides line up with TRBD1. Trimming took 4 bases from V and 7 from J; bases not matched to a gene: 8. The V gene's germline CDR1 is MNHEY and CDR2 SVGAGI. CDR3 size: 14 residues. CDR3 protein: CASSSPDRARGYTF. The CDR3 region has the DNA TGTGCCAGCAGTTCTCCGGACAGGGCGCGTGGCTACACCTTC.

This rearrangement joins TRBV5-5 to TRBJ2-1; D remains unclear. In germline, CDR1 is SGHKS, CDR2 YYEKEE (reference sequence). The CDR3 totals 13 residues. V was pared by 4 bases and J by 6 bases, with 11 bases between. CDR3 DNA sequence: TGTGCCAGCAGCCCCGTGCCAAGCAATGAGCAGTTCTTC. Its translation: CASSPVPSNEQFF. The whole variable domain, remainder taken from reference TRBV5-5 and TRBJ2-1, is DAGVTQSPTHLIKTRGQQVTLRCSPISGHKSVSWYQQVLGQGPQFIFQYYEKEERGRGNFPDRFSARQFPNYSSELNVNALLLGDSALYLCASSPVPSNEQFFGPGTRLTVL.

The chain carries TRBV10-3 and TRBJ2-7; possibly TRBD1 or TRBD2 for D (5 bases each). The CDR3 has 15 amino acids. With 3 bases removed from V and 5 bases from J, the gap between germline ends came to 17 bases. CDR1 is ENHRY, CDR2 SYGVKD, per germline. CDR3 residues: CAISDRDRGVHEQYF. The CDR3 nucleotides read TGTGCCATCAGTGATAGGGACCGGGGAGTCCACGAGCAGTACTTC.

The chain combines TRBV5-1 with TRBJ1-3; the match to TRBD1 covers 7 bases. Germline assignment: CDR1 SGHRS and CDR2 YFSETQ. The J segment lost 2 bases and the V segment lost 4 bases, leaving 9 bases of the junction unmatched. This CDR3 comprises 16 residues. The CDR3 nucleotides read TGCGCCAGCAGCCGAGACCGAACAGGGGCTGGAAACACCATATATTTT. Translation: CASSRDRTGAGNTIYF.

The V and J genes are TRBV5-1 and TRBJ2-1; 9 bases fit TRBD1. After removal of 2 bases from V and 9 bases from J, the junction contained 3 bases not matched to a gene. Germline assignment: CDR1 SGHRS and CDR2 YFSETQ. The CDR3 is 13 residues long. Here the CDR3 DNA reads TGCGCCAGCAGCTTACAGGGGGCGGTTGAGCAGTTCTTC. Its protein product is CASSLQGAVEQFF.

J is TRBJ2-5 and V is TRBV28; D gene uncertain. The CDR3 runs to 13 residues. Germline CDR1 reads MDHEN; CDR2 reads SYDVKM. V gave up 3 bases and J gave up 5 bases, with 10 bases separating them. The CDR3: CASSFSASETQYF. DNA for the CDR3: TGTGCCAGCAGTTTTAGTGCGTCGGAGACCCAGTACTTC.

This clone was seen just once. The chain employs TRBV27 and TRBJ2-5, with TRBD2 identical over 7 bases. Germline trimming cut 5 bases from V and 5 bases from J; bases unmatched to any gene: 11. This CDR3 is 15 amino acids long. CDR1 MNHEY and CDR2 SMNVEV come from the germline V gene (reference sequence). The CDR3 protein is CASSPSLGGRETQYF. The DNA of the CDR3 is TGTGCCAGCAGTCCCAGTCTGGGGGGGAGGGAGACCCAGTACTTC.

The chain recombines TRBV4-3 with TRBJ2-1; 7 positions agree with TRBD2. With 4 bases clipped from V and 7 bases from J, the junction kept 13 bases outside the gene matches. Germline V gives CDR1 LGHNA, CDR2 YSLEER. CDR3 length: 16 amino acids. The CDR3 DNA is TGCGCCAGCAGCCCAAACACGGGAGCGGGGTTAAATGAGCAGTTCTTC. Encoded protein: CASSPNTGAGLNEQFF.

The V gene is TRBV28, the J gene TRBJ2-7; 8 bases line up with TRBD2. The V and J ends lost 10 bases and 2 bases, in that order; junction bases with no gene match: 4. Germline CDR1 is MDHEN and CDR2 is SYDVKM. The length of the CDR3 is 12 residues. CDR3: CATRGGPYEQYF. The CDR3 bases are TGTGCCACCCGGGGGGGGCCCTACGAGCAGTACTTC.

This clone came up once. This chain joins TRBV29-1 and TRBJ1-1; possible D gene TRBD1, 5 bases. This CDR3 contains 13 residues. The V gene lost 3 bases and the J gene lost 5 bases, with 13 bases spanning the gap. Germline CDR1 SQVTM, CDR2 ANQGSEA. CDR3 bases: TGCAGCGTTGACAGAGGCGGGGGAACTGAAGCTTTCTTT. It encodes CSVDRGGGTEAFF.

The rearrangement uses TRBV7-2 and TRBJ1-1; 11 bases match TRBD1. The CDR3 has 16 residues. Unmatched junction bases numbered 8, after V lost 3 bases and J lost 5 bases. Germline V gene sequence: CDR1 SGHTA, CDR2 FQGNSA. CDR3 coding DNA: TGTGCCAGCAGCTTCGCTCGGACAGGGGGCTTGACTGAAGCTTTCTTT. It codes for CASSFARTGGLTEAFF.

A single count supports this clone. Sequence at one end of the junction differs from germline and may be a read error. The chain couples TRBV6-4 to TRBJ2-7, with no clear D. Germline CDR1 MRHNA, CDR2 SNTAGT. The CDR3 extends over 13 amino acids. CDR3 amino acids: CASIDDGVYEQYF. In nucleotides, the CDR3 is TGTGCCAGCATTGACGATGGGGTCTACGAGCAGTACTTC.

The chain carries TRBV13 and TRBJ2-1; TRBD2 aligns across 8 bases. V was clipped by 5 bases and J by 3 bases; unmatched bases: 6. Germline lookup yields CDR1 PRHDT and CDR2 FYEKMQ (reference sequence). The CDR3 covers 15 residues. The CDR3 bases are TGTGCCAGCAGCCAAGCGGGAGTACTCTACAATGAGCAGTTCTTC. This encodes CASSQAGVLYNEQFF. The whole variable domain, remainder taken from reference TRBV13 and TRBJ2-1, is AAGVIQSPRHLIKEKRETATLKCYPIPRHDTVYWYQQGPGQDPQFLISFYEKMQSDKGSIPDRFSAQQFSDYHSELNMSSLELGDSALYFCASSQAGVLYNEQFFGPGTRLTVL.

V usage is TRBV21-1 and J usage is TRBJ2-1; the DNA was not compared with TRBD2, the D call given in the table. TRBV21-1 is assigned pseudogene status. The length of the CDR3 is 17 residues. CDR3: CASSKEWGECPYNEQFF. DNA for the CDR3: TGTGCCAGCAGCAAAGAATGGGGGGAGTGCCCCTACAATGAGCAGTTCTTC.

This clone was seen a few times. The chain carries TRBV28 and TRBJ1-2, with 7 bases identical to TRBD1. Germline V CDR1 and CDR2: MDHEN, SYDVKM. V was pared by 6 bases and J by 6 bases, with 7 bases of the junction left unmatched. The CDR3 is 13 residues long. The CDR3 loop reads CASRYRGTHGYTF. Here the CDR3 DNA reads TGTGCCAGCAGATACAGGGGAACTCATGGCTACACCTTC.

The chain joins TRBV28 to TRBJ1-1, with D possibly being TRBD1 (6 bases). The CDR3 runs 15 residues. V lost 1 base and J lost 5, with 14 bases in between. Germline CDR1 and CDR2: MDHEN and SYDVKM. The CDR3 region is CASSLSGGGTTEAFF. CDR3 DNA: TGTGCCAGCAGTTTATCCGGGGGCGGAACTACTGAAGCTTTCTTT.

In this sample, this clone turned up a few times. The chain couples TRBV2 to TRBJ2-2; 9 bases fit TRBD1. From germline, CDR1 is SNHLY and CDR2 FYNNEI. The CDR3 runs 15 residues. V was pared by 6 bases and J by 2 bases, with 4 bases of the junction left unmatched. The CDR3, as DNA: TGTGCCAGCAGATCGACAGGGGGAAACACCGGGGAGCTGTTTTTT. It specifies CASRSTGGNTGELFF.

The V and J genes are TRBV6-1 and TRBJ2-2; D possibly corresponds to TRBD1 (5 bases). There are 13 residues in the CDR3. The germline CDR1 and CDR2 sequences are MNHNS and SASEGT. Between the trimmed V and J ends, which lost 6 bases and 5 bases, there was a span of 10 bases. The CDR3 spells CASRKQETGELFF. Written as DNA, the CDR3 is TGTGCCAGCAGGAAACAGGAAACCGGGGAGCTGTTTTTT.

The J gene is TRBJ2-7, the V gene TRBV28, with TRBD1 matching 8 bases. This CDR3 comprises 13 residues. CDR1 is MDHEN, CDR2 SYDVKM, per germline. Trimming at V came to 7 bases and at J to 5 bases, leaving 7 bases not matched to a gene. The CDR3 loop is CASMDRVPDEQYF. In DNA, the CDR3 is TGTGCCAGCATGGACAGGGTACCCGACGAGCAGTACTTC.

The chain couples TRBV19 to TRBJ2-7; perhaps TRBD1 as D (6 bases). The germline gives CDR1 LNHDA, CDR2 SQIVND (reference sequence). The CDR3 is 14 amino acids. V was trimmed by 7 bases and J by 1 base, leaving 14 bases between them. The CDR3: CASNAAGDSYEQYF. Here the CDR3 DNA reads TGTGCCAGTAATGCGGCAGGGGATTCCTACGAGCAGTACTTC.

The chain recombines TRBV9 with TRBJ2-2, with TRBD1 matching over 7 bases. Germline CDR1 is SGDLS and CDR2 is YYNGEE. There are 13 residues in the CDR3. V was pared by 4 bases and J by 6 bases, with 3 bases of the junction left unmatched. The CDR3 here is CASSFRGSGELFF. CDR3 in DNA: TGTGCCAGCAGCTTCAGGGGGTCCGGGGAGCTGTTTTTT.

The chain combines TRBV27 with TRBJ2-2; TRBD1 matches at 7 bases. J gave up 5 bases and V 5 bases, and 8 bases lay outside the gene matches. The V gene's germline CDR1 is MNHEY and CDR2 SMNVEV (reference sequence). The CDR3 is 15 amino acids. The CDR3 here is CASSLRKQGTGELFF. DNA for the CDR3: TGTGCCAGCAGTCTCAGAAAACAGGGGACCGGGGAGCTGTTTTTT.